This TCR beta chain was captured by sequencing in a study of T cells after yellow fever vaccination. Only a few counts were recorded for this clonotype. Its specificity is unknown. An end of the junction does not agree with germline; a read error may underlie this. From the 5' RACE reads, TCRdb called clonotypes with MiXCR, one entry per CDR3 protein. In the table there are about 300,000 distinct CDR3 sequences, approximately 4% of which are singletons. CDR3 length equals 14 residues. Study-level results: Weaker, the secondary response had a peak occurring faster, on day 5 versus 15.

The receptor was isolated from a man aged 18 to 30 who received the YFV17D yellow fever vaccine. This rearrangement joins TRBV12-3 or TRBV12-4 to TRBJ1-1; D not certain. This sample comprised PBMCs, obtained 5 days after the yellow fever booster vaccination. CDR3 amino acids: CASSWTPVVDEVFF. In DNA form, the CDR3 reads TGTGCCAGCAGCTGGACCCCGGTCGTGGATGAAGTTTTCTTT.